This T cell receptor (beta chain) emerged from a study of T cells in narcolepsy (dated by TCRdb to the late 2010s). Some background on the complete study: The study enrolled patients with narcolepsy type 1 or type 2 (NT1, NT2) together with healthy control donors. The study used TCR Vbeta sequencing to track clonotypes in blood and CSF while looking for autoreactive T cells in narcolepsy patients that target self-antigens of hypocretin neurons (hypocretin, TRIB2). Findings and caveats that apply to the study as a whole: Certain blood memory CD4+ repertoires from patients and controls had no sequences that matched autoreactive T cell clones. Numbers of sequenced blood memory CD4+ clonotypes were comparable, with averages of around 39,000 in patients and 33,354 in controls. In plots comparing CSF and blood CD4+ T cell clonotypes from the same patient, HCRT-specific and TRIB2-specific autoreactive clonotypes were highlighted. Autoreactive clonotypes were reported to be detected serially in the blood of the same patients and of different patients, but not in the blood of healthy controls.

For TCR Vbeta sequencing, memory CD4+ T cells were sorted ex vivo from the peripheral blood of narcolepsy patients and healthy controls. Worth noting for this clone: There is no known antigen for this receptor. No much larger clone is present one base from it, and per-base qualities are unavailable.

Libraries were made using the immunoSEQ multiplex PCR assay. Sourced from immuneACCESS, this table was stored by TCRdb with only in-frame sequences that have V and J called. A share of the clones is absent; for the studies checked, an unresolved V gene accounts for under half, and the remainder has no known explanation. This sample is represented by approximately 30,000 clones; around 80% of them were singletons. The ten largest clonotypes hold around 1% of the sample. CDR1 and CDR2 are read off the germline V gene as LGHNA and YSLEER. Reading from cysteine to phenylalanine, the CDR3 counts 16 amino acids. The read is trimmed to its CDR3 DNA, 48 bases read in frame from base 1. Trimming accounts for 8 bases at V and 9 bases at J, while the number of junction bases matched to no gene is 18.

The sequence joins TRBV4-3 to TRBJ2-1; a stretch of 8 junction bases matches TRBD2. The source of this sequence is a human donor in good health. The source material was memory (CD45RA-) CD4+ T cells from blood. The cell subset or site label for this specimen denotes: memory T cells sorted ex vivo from peripheral blood. The CDR3 region has the sequence CASGDYGAGVTSEQFF. The DNA sequence reads TGCGCCAGCGGGGACTATGGAGCGGGGGTTACTAGTGAGCAGTTCTTC.